This T cell receptor beta chain was sequenced during a study of cytomegalovirus exposure and HLA in healthy donors. Study-wide points: Most CMV-associated TCR beta chains were later found to appear HLA-restricted. TRBV6-2, TRBV6-3 and some other V segments were unresolvable in 87-base-pair reads. Analyses of presence/absence relied on an assumption of roughly uniform sequencing depth across donors.

Notes on this clone: Its antigen is not identified.

Donors consisted of healthy bone marrow donors. The PCR ran on 60 Vbeta and 13 Jbeta primers. Sequencing used immunoSEQ multiplex PCR; TCRdb keeps in-frame clones, though not all of them. Of tens of thousands of clones listed, around 78% were seen once; the top ten hold 1.4% to 1.5%. The ends were cut back, 6 bases at V and 0 bases at J, with 17 bases in the middle. The CDR3 length is 16 residues. CDR1 is MDHEN and CDR2 is SYDVKM in the germline V gene. The genes are TRBV28 and TRBJ1-1; weak D call: TRBD1 (6 bases). Sequences were obtained from PBMCs. This sequence was found in a female donor in good health and CMV-seronegative. The CDR3 nucleotides are TGTGCCAGCAGGATGATCCGAACAGGGATGAACACTGAAGCTTTCTTT. This encodes CASRMIRTGMNTEAFF.